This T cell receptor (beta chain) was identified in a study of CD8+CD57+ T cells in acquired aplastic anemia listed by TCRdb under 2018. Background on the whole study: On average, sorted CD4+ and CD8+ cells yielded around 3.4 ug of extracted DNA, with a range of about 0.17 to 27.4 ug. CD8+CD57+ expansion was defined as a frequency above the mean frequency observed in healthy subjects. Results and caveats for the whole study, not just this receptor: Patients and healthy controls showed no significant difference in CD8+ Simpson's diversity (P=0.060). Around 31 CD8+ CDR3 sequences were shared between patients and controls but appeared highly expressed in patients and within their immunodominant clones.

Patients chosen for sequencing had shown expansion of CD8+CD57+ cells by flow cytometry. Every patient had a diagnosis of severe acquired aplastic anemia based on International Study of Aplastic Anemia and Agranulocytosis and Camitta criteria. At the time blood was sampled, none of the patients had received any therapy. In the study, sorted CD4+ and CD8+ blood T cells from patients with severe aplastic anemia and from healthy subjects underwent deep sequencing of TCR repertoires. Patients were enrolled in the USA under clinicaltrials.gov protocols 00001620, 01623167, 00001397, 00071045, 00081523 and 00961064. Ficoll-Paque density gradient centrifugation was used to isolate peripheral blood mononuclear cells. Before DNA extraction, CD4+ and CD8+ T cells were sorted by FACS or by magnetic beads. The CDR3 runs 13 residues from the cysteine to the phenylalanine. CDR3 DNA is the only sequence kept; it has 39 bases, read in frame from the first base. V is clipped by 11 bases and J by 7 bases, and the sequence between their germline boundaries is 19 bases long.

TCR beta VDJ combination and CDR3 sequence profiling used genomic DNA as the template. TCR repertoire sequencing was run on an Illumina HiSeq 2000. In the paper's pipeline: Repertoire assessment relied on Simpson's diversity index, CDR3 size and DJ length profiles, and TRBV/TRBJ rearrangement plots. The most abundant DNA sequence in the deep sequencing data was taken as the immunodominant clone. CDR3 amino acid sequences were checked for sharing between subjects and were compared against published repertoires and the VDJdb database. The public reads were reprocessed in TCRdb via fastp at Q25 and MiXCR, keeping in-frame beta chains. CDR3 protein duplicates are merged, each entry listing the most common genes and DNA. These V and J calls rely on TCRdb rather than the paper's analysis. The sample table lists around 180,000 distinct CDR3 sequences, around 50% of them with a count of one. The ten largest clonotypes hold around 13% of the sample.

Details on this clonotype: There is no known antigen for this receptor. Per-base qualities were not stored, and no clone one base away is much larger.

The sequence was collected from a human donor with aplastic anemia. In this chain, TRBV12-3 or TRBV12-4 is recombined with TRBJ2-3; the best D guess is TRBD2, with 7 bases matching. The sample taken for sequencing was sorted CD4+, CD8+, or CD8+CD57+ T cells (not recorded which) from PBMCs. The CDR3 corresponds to CAVAEGGPHTQYF. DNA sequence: TGTGCCGTCGCTGAGGGGGGGCCGCATACGCAGTATTTT.